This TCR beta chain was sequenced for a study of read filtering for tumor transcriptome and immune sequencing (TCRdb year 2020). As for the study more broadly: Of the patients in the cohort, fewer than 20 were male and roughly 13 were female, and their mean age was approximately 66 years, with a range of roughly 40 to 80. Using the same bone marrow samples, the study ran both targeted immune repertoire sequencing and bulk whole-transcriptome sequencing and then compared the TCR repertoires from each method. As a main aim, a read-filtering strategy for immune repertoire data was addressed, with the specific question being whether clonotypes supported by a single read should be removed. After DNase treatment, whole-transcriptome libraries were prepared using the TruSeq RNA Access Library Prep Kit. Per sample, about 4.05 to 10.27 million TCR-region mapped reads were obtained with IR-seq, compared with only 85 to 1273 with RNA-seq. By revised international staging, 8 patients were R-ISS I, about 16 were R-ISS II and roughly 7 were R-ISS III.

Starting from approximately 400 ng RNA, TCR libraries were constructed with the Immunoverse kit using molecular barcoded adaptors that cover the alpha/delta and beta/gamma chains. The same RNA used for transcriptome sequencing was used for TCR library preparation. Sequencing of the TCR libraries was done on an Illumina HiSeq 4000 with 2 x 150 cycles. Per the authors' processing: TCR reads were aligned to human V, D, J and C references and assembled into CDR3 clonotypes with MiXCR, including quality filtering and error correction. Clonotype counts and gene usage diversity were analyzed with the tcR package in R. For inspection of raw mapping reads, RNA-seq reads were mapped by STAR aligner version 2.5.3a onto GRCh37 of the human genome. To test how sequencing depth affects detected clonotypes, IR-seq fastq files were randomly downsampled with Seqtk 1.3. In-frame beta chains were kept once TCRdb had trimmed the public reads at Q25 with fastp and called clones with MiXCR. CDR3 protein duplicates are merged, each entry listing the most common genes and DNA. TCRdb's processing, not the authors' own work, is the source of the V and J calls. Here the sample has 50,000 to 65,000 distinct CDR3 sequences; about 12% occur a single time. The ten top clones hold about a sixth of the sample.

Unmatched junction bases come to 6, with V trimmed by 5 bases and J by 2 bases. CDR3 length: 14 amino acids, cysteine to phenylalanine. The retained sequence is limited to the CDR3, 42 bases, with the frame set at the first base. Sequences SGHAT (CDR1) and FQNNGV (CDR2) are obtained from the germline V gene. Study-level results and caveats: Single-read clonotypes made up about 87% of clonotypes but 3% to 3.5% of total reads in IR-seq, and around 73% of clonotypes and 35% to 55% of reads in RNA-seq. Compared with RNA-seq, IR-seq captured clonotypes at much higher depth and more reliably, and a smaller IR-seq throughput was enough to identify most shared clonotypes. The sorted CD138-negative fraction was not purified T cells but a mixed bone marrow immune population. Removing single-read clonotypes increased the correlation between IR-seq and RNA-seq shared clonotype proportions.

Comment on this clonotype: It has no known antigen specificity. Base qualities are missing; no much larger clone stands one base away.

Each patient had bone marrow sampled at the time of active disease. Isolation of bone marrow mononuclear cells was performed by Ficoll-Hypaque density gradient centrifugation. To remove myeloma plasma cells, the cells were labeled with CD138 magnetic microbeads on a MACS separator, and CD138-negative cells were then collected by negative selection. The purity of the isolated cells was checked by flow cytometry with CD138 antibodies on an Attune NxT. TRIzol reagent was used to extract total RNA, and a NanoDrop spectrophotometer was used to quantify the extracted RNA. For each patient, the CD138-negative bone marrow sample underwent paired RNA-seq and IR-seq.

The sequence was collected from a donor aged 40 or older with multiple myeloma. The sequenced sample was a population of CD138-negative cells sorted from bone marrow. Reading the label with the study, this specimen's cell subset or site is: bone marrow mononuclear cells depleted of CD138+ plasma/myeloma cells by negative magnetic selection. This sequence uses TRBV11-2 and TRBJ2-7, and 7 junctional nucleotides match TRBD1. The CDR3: CASSLEQGAYEQYF. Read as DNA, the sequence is TGTGCCAGCAGCCTGGAGCAGGGGGCCTACGAGCAGTACTTC.